Listed below are T cell receptor beta chains from one sample, sequenced in a study of blood T cell repertoires in COVID-19. Profiling relied on immunoSEQ multiplex PCR, and the TCRdb table lists in-frame clones only, not all of them. The repertoire has under 150,000 clones, over 80% of them found once; the top ten carry about 2.2%. The sequencing input was peripheral blood. The origin of the receptors is a man aged 25-40 years with acute or convalescent COVID-19. The CDR3 runs from the conserved cysteine through the conserved F or W. D genes are given only for firm matches. Rows give clone size only sometimes, using once, few, many, or a class for an expanded clone.

J gene | D gene | clone size | V gene | CDR3 protein | CDR3 DNA
TRBJ1-1 | TRBD1 | once | TRBV5-6 | CASTRVRGLNTEAFF | TGTGCCAGCACCCGGGTCAGGGGGCTGAACACTGAAGCTTTCTTT
TRBJ2-2 | TRBD1 | . | TRBV5-4 | CASSLGTGGNTGELFF | TGTGCCAGCAGCTTGGGGACAGGGGGGAACACCGGGGAGCTGTTTTTT
TRBJ2-7 | TRBD2 | medium-sized | TRBV4-2 | CASSPRLAESYEQYF | TGTGCCAGCAGCCCCCGACTAGCGGAATCCTACGAGCAGTACTTC
TRBJ1-5 | TRBD1 | . | TRBV6-5 | CASSDDRDQPQHF | TGTGCCAGCAGCGACGACAGGGATCAGCCCCAGCATTTT
TRBJ2-1 | . | . | TRBV24-1 | CATSDSSLGVLSSYNEQFF | TGTGCCACCAGTGATTCCTCCCTCGGGGTGCTAAGCTCCTACAATGAGCAGTTCTTC
TRBJ2-1 | . | few | TRBV11-2 | CASSLNRGGGNEQFF | TGTGCCAGCAGCTTAAACCGGGGAGGGGGGAATGAGCAGTTCTTC
TRBJ2-1 | TRBD1 | . | TRBV19 | CASSMVLGQGYNEQFF | TGTGCCAGTAGTATGGTTCTGGGACAGGGGTACAATGAGCAGTTCTTC
TRBJ1-1 | . | . | TRBV29-1 | CSVEARANTEAFF | TGCAGCGTTGAAGCCAGGGCGAACACTGAAGCTTTCTTT
TRBJ1-6 | . | . | TRBV4-1 | CASSQGTESRWSPLHF | TGCGCCAGCAGCCAAGGGACAGAGTCGAGGTGGTCACCCCTCCACTTT
TRBJ2-1 | TRBD2 | . | TRBV6-5 | CASSPPGLVKEQFF | TGTGCCAGCAGTCCCCCGGGACTAGTAAAGGAGCAGTTCTTC
TRBJ2-2 | TRBD2 | . | TRBV19 | CASSIVAGGGSGELFF | TGTGCCAGTAGTATCGTGGCGGGAGGTGGCAGCGGGGAGCTGTTTTTT
TRBJ2-3 | . | . | TRBV5-1 | CASAPTFSTDTQYF | TGCGCCAGCGCCCCAACTTTTAGCACAGATACGCAGTATTTT
TRBJ1-6 | TRBD1 | few | TRBV3-1/TRBV3-2 | CASSRLTGGSSPLHF | TGTGCCAGCAGCCGTTTGACAGGGGGAAGTTCACCCCTCCACTTT
TRBJ2-7 | . | . | TRBV6-5 | CASSYPDGEGYEQYF | TGTGCCAGCAGTTACCCGGACGGGGAAGGCTACGAGCAGTACTTC
TRBJ2-1 | TRBD2 | . | TRBV5-1 | CASSLGGTSGNEQFF | TGCGCCAGCAGCCTGGGGGGGACTAGCGGTAATGAGCAGTTCTTC
TRBJ2-2 | . | . | TRBV5-1 | CASSFADTGELFF | TGCGCCAGCAGCTTCGCAGACACCGGGGAGCTGTTTTTT
TRBJ2-5 | TRBD2 | once | TRBV19 | CASRPLALAGAETQYF | TGTGCCAGTAGACCCCTGGCCCTAGCGGGAGCAGAGACCCAGTACTTC
TRBJ1-2 | . | . | TRBV7-3 | CASSPGLGQIYGYTF | TGTGCCAGCAGCCCCGGCCTGGGGCAGATCTATGGCTACACCTTC
TRBJ1-5 | . | . | TRBV6-5 | CASTREGHDQPQHF | TGTGCCAGCACCCGGGAGGGGCATGATCAGCCCCAGCATTTT
TRBJ2-5 | TRBD2 | . | TRBV11-2 | CASSSPGGLAGGGQETQYF | TGTGCCAGCAGCTCACCAGGGGGACTAGCGGGAGGAGGCCAAGAGACCCAGTACTTC
TRBJ1-5 | . | . | TRBV19 | CASSSTFYQPQHF | TGTGCCAGTTCATCGACTTTCTATCAGCCCCAGCATTTT
TRBJ1-2 | . | few | TRBV5-1 | CASSLEAGIGGYTF | TGCGCCAGCAGCTTGGAGGCGGGAATAGGGGGCTACACCTTC
TRBJ2-2 | TRBD2 | . | TRBV19 | CATSVLAGTGELFF | TGTGCCACCAGTGTACTAGCGGGCACCGGGGAGCTGTTTTTT
TRBJ2-2 | TRBD1 | . | TRBV7-9 | CASSFKGQVNTGELFF | TGTGCCAGCAGCTTCAAAGGACAGGTGAACACCGGGGAGCTGTTTTTT
TRBJ2-1 | TRBD2 | . | TRBV19 | CASSIFLASGSTEQFF | TGTGCCAGTAGTATATTCCTTGCTAGCGGGAGTACCGAGCAGTTCTTC
TRBJ2-7 | . | . | TRBV29-1 | CSVEEQSSYEQYF | TGCAGCGTTGAAGAACAGAGCTCCTACGAGCAGTACTTC
TRBJ1-6 | TRBD1 | . | TRBV5-5 | CASSLAGGQGSSPLHF | TGTGCCAGCAGCTTGGCCGGGGGACAGGGGAGTTCACCCCTCCACTTT
TRBJ1-4 | . | . | TRBV2 | CASSQGSTNEKLFF | TGTGCCAGCAGTCAGGGGTCAACTAATGAAAAACTGTTTTTT